This entry describes one TCR beta chain. The antigen is not known. TCRdb derives one entry per CDR3 protein from the 5' RACE reads, leaving out DNA. The listing contains roughly 120,000 distinct CDR3 sequences. The CDR3 consists of 14 residues. Germline loops: CDR1 MGHDK, CDR2 SYGVNS. This specimen belongs to a study of T cells expressing NK-cell markers. The wider study: Cells sorted as CD3+CD56+NKG2C+, CD3+CD56+NKG2C- and CD3+CD56-NKG2C+ T cells supplied the TCR beta repertoires. Sequencing covered eight donors, seven HCMV-seropositive and one seronegative.

Study-level points and caveats: Specificity for HCMV among expanded NKG2C+ T cell clones was not established. As a fraction of CD8+ T cells, dominant NKG2C+ clonotypes reached roughly 1.0-7.5% in about six donors.

Sample: blood T cells: a sorted CD56 or NKG2C T cell subset, CD4+ or CD8+ T cells, or bulk PBMC T cells (not recorded which). The chain is built from TRBV25-1 and TRBJ2-2. The sequence was obtained from a woman between 18 and 75 years old in good health. CDR3: CASSGLADTGELFF.